This T cell receptor beta chain was obtained from a study of shared clonotypes between healthy human individuals. Study-wide points: Expectations were that clonotype sharing among donors would be affected by sequencing depth. What limited the represented genetic and exposure-history diversity was the small number of donors. Sampling included only blood; tissue repertoires likely differ.

As for this clone: The antigen remains unidentified.

Clones were sequenced by immunoSEQ multiplex PCR, and TCRdb holds only the in-frame ones, with some missing. The table includes some 600,000 clones, approximately 96% detected once. It was CD45RO-negative cells, positively selected for CCR7, that made up naive CD8 cells, with terminally differentiated effector memory CD45RA+ cells excluded. The clonotype comes from a woman in her 30s in good health. Sample: naive CD8+ T cells sorted from blood.

For the CDR3, the DNA is TGTGCCAGCAGCCCTGGGGTAAATCAGCCCCAGCATTTT. Its translation: CASSPGVNQPQHF. The chain recombines TRBV27 with TRBJ1-5; unclear D gene. This CDR3 has 13 residues. V gave up 6 bases and J gave up 4 bases, with 10 bases separating them. Germline CDR1 MNHEY, CDR2 SMNVEV (reference sequence).